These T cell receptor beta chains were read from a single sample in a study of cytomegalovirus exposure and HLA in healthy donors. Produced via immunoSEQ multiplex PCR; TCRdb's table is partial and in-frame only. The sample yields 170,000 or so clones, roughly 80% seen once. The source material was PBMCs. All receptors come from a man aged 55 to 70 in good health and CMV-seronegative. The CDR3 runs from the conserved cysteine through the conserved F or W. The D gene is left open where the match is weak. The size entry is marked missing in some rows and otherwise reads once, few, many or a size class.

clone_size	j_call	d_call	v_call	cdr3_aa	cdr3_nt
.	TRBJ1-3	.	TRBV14	CASSSFPSRPSGNTIYF	TGTGCCAGCAGCTCCTTCCCCAGCAGGCCCTCTGGAAACACCATATATTTT
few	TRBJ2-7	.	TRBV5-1	CASSGLGVHEQYF	TGCGCCAGCAGCGGGCTCGGGGTCCACGAGCAGTACTTC
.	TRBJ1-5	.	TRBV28	CASSFLDSNQPQHF	TGTGCCAGCAGTTTCTTAGATAGCAATCAGCCCCAGCATTTT
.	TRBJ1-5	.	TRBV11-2	CASSPREDPNQPQHF	TGTGCCAGCAGCCCGAGAGAAGATCCCAATCAGCCCCAGCATTTT
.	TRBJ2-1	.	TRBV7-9	CASNSIPSPEQFF	TGTGCCAGCAACTCAATACCGAGCCCTGAGCAGTTCTTC
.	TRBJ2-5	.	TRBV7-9	CASSDTSGPYQETQYF	TGTGCCAGCAGCGATACAAGTGGGCCGTACCAAGAGACCCAGTACTTC
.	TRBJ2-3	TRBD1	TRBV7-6	CASSLTPGARQGRSTDTQYF	TGTGCCAGCAGCTTAACCCCCGGGGCTAGACAGGGTAGGAGCACAGATACGCAGTATTTT
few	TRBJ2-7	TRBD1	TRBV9	CASSVTGTGVYEQYF	TGTGCCAGCAGCGTTACCGGGACAGGGGTCTACGAGCAGTACTTC
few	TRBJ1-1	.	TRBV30	CAWNRMNTEAFF	TGTGCCTGGAACAGGATGAACACTGAAGCTTTCTTT
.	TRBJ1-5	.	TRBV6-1	CASSEGTATPQHF	TGTGCCAGCAGTGAAGGAACTGCTACGCCCCAGCATTTT
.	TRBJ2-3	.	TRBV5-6	CASSLVPTGSDTQYF	TGTGCCAGCAGCTTGGTTCCCACAGGGTCAGATACGCAGTATTTT
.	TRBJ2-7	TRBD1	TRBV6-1	CASLKSGGYEQYF	TGTGCCAGCCTTAAGTCAGGGGGCTACGAGCAGTACTTC
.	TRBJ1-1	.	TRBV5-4	CASSLEANTEAFF	TGTGCCAGCAGCTTGGAAGCGAACACTGAAGCTTTCTTT
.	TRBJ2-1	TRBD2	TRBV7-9	CASSPLGGALYNEQFF	TGTGCCAGCAGCCCCCTCGGGGGGGCCCTTTACAATGAGCAGTTCTTC